This TCR beta chain was identified during a study of control samples from healthy donors and cancer patients (TCRdb year 2020). The library was generated by the immunoSEQ multiplex PCR assay. The clones in this table, taken by TCRdb from immuneACCESS, are in-frame only. Not every clone is retained; where verified, under half of the shortfall comes from an unresolved V gene, and the cause of the rest is unknown. Counted in this sample were more than 140,000 clones; about 90% of them appeared once. The ten largest clones represent less than 8.5% of the sample. In the case of this clone: Its binding antigen is unknown. No quality values exist for individual bases; no much larger clone is one base distant.

The CDR3 has 16 amino acids, counting the end cysteine and phenylalanine. This entry keeps only the CDR3 DNA: 48 bases, framed from base 1. CDR1 SGHRS and CDR2 YFSETQ were looked up in the germline V gene. Trimming takes 1 base off V and 1 base off J; junction bases not matched to a gene: 3. The chain couples TRBV5-1 to TRBJ1-1; 11 central bases correspond to TRBD1. This TCR was recovered from a man aged 18 to 30 in good health. The material sequenced was blood. In nucleotide form, the sequence is TGCGCCAGCAGCTTGAGGACAGGGGGCCAGAACACTGAAGCTTTCTTT. The encoded protein is CASSLRTGGQNTEAFF.